One and the same sample provided the 14 T cell receptor beta chains below, sequenced in a study of T-cell reconstitution after alpha-beta-depleted transplantation in children. Preparing the TCRbeta library involved the use of unique molecular identifiers. TCRdb re-called the PCR reads with MiXCR, one entry per CDR3 protein. The data contain some 840,000 distinct CDR3 sequences, roughly 15% of them singletons. Sample: PBMCs, mostly from graft donor cells, taken 360 days after TCRalphabeta/CD19-depleted stem cell transplant. The receptors stem from a male patient younger than 18 who had a stem cell transplant for acute lymphoblastic leukemia, so the T cells may come from the graft donor.

This clonotype was counted between two and nine times. V usage is TRBV6-2 or TRBV6-3 and J usage is TRBJ1-1; no firm D call. CDR1 is MNHEY and CDR2 is SVGEGT in the germline V gene. The CDR3 runs to 14 residues. Trimming took off 2 bases at V and 5 bases at J, with 12 bases between the two ends. The CDR3 here is CASSYTDGLTEAFF. CDR3 nucleotide sequence: TGTGCCAGCAGTTACACCGACGGATTGACTGAAGCTTTCTTT.

The chain is built from TRBV27 and TRBJ2-7; the match to TRBD2 covers 11 bases. V lost 3 bases and J lost 4; bases outside the gene matches: 14. This CDR3 is built from 18 residues. The germline gives CDR1 MNHEY, CDR2 SMNVEV (reference sequence). The CDR3 loop is CASSFRASGRSWVYEQYF. The CDR3 coding sequence is TGTGCCAGCAGTTTTAGGGCTAGCGGGAGGTCCTGGGTTTACGAGCAGTACTTC.

The sample holds a few counts of this clonotype. The V call is TRBV7-3, the J call TRBJ2-1; D is uncertain. The CDR3 sequence is 12 residues long. Trimming removed 4 bases from V and 10 bases from J, with 11 bases in between. CDR1 and CDR2 (germline): SGHTA, FQGTGA. The CDR3 sequence: CASSSGRAEQFF. As DNA, the CDR3 is TGTGCCAGCAGCTCCGGACGCGCGGAGCAGTTCTTC.

The chain employs TRBV12-3 or TRBV12-4 and TRBJ2-7, with no clear D. Trimming cost V 5 bases and J 7 bases, with 9 bases left between them. The CDR3 is 11 amino acids. For the CDR3, the DNA is TGTGCCAGCAGTCGTCCCGCGGAGCAGTACTTC. Residues: CASSRPAEQYF.

The rearrangement uses TRBV5-1 and TRBJ2-2, with TRBD1 matching over 12 bases. The CDR3 has 16 amino acids. V lost 4 bases and J lost 2; bases outside the gene matches: 3. Germline V gives CDR1 SGHRS, CDR2 YFSETQ. The CDR3 DNA reads as TGCGCCAGCAGCGGCGGGACAGGGGGCAACACCGGGGAGCTGTTTTTT. Residues: CASSGGTGGNTGELFF.

This clonotype turned up a few times. V and J are TRBV27 and TRBJ1-2; D is unresolved. The V gene's germline CDR1 is MNHEY and CDR2 SMNVEV (reference sequence). This CDR3 contains 12 residues. V was clipped by 5 bases and J by 8 bases, with 12 bases between them. CDR3 nucleotide sequence: TGTGCCAGCAGTCCAACCATGGGGGGCTACACCTTC. It specifies CASSPTMGGYTF.

The chain has TRBV7-6 and TRBJ1-4, with a weak D call TRBD1 (6 bases). With 2 bases removed from V and 7 bases from J, the gap between germline ends came to 11 bases. Germline CDR1 reads SGHVS; CDR2 reads FNYEAQ. This CDR3 has 14 residues. As DNA, the CDR3 is TGTGCCAGCAGCTTAAGGGGGTCTGGTGAAAAACTGTTTTTT. It translates to CASSLRGSGEKLFF.

In its sample, this clonotype was seen many times. The J gene is TRBJ2-1, the V gene TRBV5-1; 13 nucleotides line up with TRBD2. V shed 6 bases and J 5 bases; nucleotides not matched to a gene: 5. Germline lookup yields CDR1 SGHRS and CDR2 YFSETQ. The CDR3 sequence is 15 residues long. In DNA form, the CDR3 reads TGCGCCAGCACGGGACTAGCGGGGTATAACAATGAGCAGTTCTTC. Protein: CASTGLAGYNNEQFF.

This chain connects TRBV4-1 to TRBJ2-5, with TRBD2 identical over 16 bases. V lost 2 bases and J lost 1; bases outside the gene matches: 7. This CDR3 has 19 amino acids. The germline V gene encodes CDR1 MGHRA and CDR2 YSYEKL. CDR3 sequence (DNA): TGCGCCAGCAGCCAACGTGGGACTAGCGGGAGGGGGCCCCAAGAGACCCAGTACTTC. It yields the protein CASSQRGTSGRGPQETQYF.

This clonotype was counted between two and nine times. The rearrangement links TRBV7-9 to TRBJ1-1; tentatively, D is TRBD1 (5 bases). The germline V and J ends were trimmed by 5 bases and 4 bases, with 8 bases remaining between them. This CDR3 has 12 residues. Germline V gene lookup returns CDR1 SEHNR and CDR2 FQNEAQ (reference sequence). The chain's CDR3 is CASSGGGTEAFF. CDR3 nucleotide sequence: TGTGCCAGCAGCGGGGGTGGCACTGAAGCTTTCTTT.

This clonotype has a handful of counts. This sequence joins TRBV12-3 or TRBV12-4 and TRBJ2-7; possibly TRBD1 for D (6 bases). The CDR3 covers 13 residues. Trimming removed 5 bases from V and 9 bases from J, with 17 bases in between. CDR3 loop: CASSPFTGTGQYF. In nucleotides, the CDR3 is TGTGCCAGCAGTCCATTCACAGGGACGGGGCAGTACTTC.

This clonotype has more than one count but fewer than ten. V gene TRBV5-1 combines with J gene TRBJ2-1, with TRBD1 matching over 7 bases. The CDR3 is 15 amino acids. Germline V CDR1 and CDR2: SGHRS, YFSETQ. The ends lost 6 bases at V and 3 bases at J; junction bases unmatched: 9. DNA for the CDR3: TGCGCCAGCACCATCCTGACAGGGAACTACAATGAGCAGTTCTTC. It translates to CASTILTGNYNEQFF. Supplemented by reference TRBV5-1 and TRBJ2-1, the full variable domain reads KAGVTQTPRYLIKTRGQQVTLSCSPISGHRSVSWYQQTPGQGLQFLFEYFSETQRNKGNFPGRFSGRQFSNSRSEMNVSTLELGDSALYLCASTILTGNYNEQFFGPGTRLTVL.

The rearrangement joins TRBV5-1 to TRBJ1-1, with D unresolved. The CDR3 has 15 amino acids. CDR1 and CDR2 from the germline V gene are SGHRS and YFSETQ. Deletions cut 1 base from V and 4 bases from J, with 14 bases between. The CDR3 spells CASSLRRVIGTEAFF. The CDR3 DNA sequence: TGCGCCAGCAGCTTGAGGAGGGTTATCGGCACTGAAGCTTTCTTT.

This clonotype was observed a few times. V is TRBV2 and J is TRBJ2-2, with no clear D. Trimming pared 4 bases from V and 0 bases from J, leaving 9 bases between. This CDR3 is 15 amino acids long. CDR1 and CDR2 (germline): SNHLY, FYNNEI. CDR3 in amino acids: CASSGQLTNTGELFF. DNA for the CDR3: TGTGCCAGCAGTGGGCAGCTAACGAACACCGGGGAGCTGTTTTTT.